This T cell receptor beta chain was sequenced during a study of blood T cell repertoires in COVID-19 (dated by TCRdb to 2020 to 2022). Regarding the complete study: Samples from collaborators originated in the United States, Italy and Spain and spanned both the acute and convalescent phases of COVID-19. The material from the prospective study consisted of cDNA or gDNA derived from T cells, B-cell-depleted T cells, or PBMCs. Deeply sampled blood TCRbeta repertoires from subjects exposed to, actively infected with, or recovered from COVID-19 were included in the dataset. A freely available public database, intended as a resource for researchers studying the immune response to SARS-CoV-2, is where the repertoires were released. Samples came from the ongoing ImmuneRACE study (first 160 participants) plus 1,254 subjects from 6 global collaborators. A de-identified subject ID, COVID-19 status, age in years and sex were almost always included in the sample metadata. Where available, HLA class I and class II types were taken from metadata supplied by the sample provider and were not determined by assay-based typing. General study outcomes and caveats: The quantity of clinical and demographic metadata differed by source and by participant and was supplied without curation.

Collaborating institutions collected whole blood in K2EDTA tubes following their own protocols. Collaborator samples were shipped for TCRbeta analysis as frozen whole blood, isolated PBMCs, or DNA extracted from either sample type. The CDR3, cysteine through phenylalanine, is 15 amino acids long. CDR3 DNA is the only sequence kept; it has 45 bases, read in frame from the first base. The germline V gene (reference sequence) gives CDR1 as LNHDA and CDR2 as SQIVND. Trimming takes 3 bases off V and 4 bases off J; junction bases not matched to a gene: 8. Of note for this clone: The target of this receptor is not known. No base quality information exists; no much larger clone differs at one position. This same CDR3 is encoded by further DNA sequences in the sample.

The immunoSEQ Assay, a bias-controlled multiplex PCR, was used to amplify TCRbeta CDR3 regions from genomic DNA. From the authors' description of their analysis: The number of nucleated cells in each sample was estimated by amplification of reference gene primers within the assay. To quantify the absolute abundance of each unique TCRbeta CDR3 rearrangement, sequence reads were collapsed and filtered. For each sample, productive Simpson clonality was calculated as the square root of Simpson's diversity index across productive rearrangements. TCRdb obtained this table from immuneACCESS and retained in-frame rearrangements with V and J assigned. These tables miss some clones; where compared with another copy, unresolved V genes account for less than half of the shortfall, and the remainder is unexplained. D and trimming come from the DNA, and the V and J calls and clone size come from that table. The sample data list about 210,000 clones, and more than 85% of these were observed just once. Clones ranked in the top ten supply under 0.9% of the sample.

This receptor chain uses TRBV19 and TRBJ2-7; the junction holds 8 bases that match TRBD1. The specimen was peripheral blood. This clonotype was sampled from a man in his forties or fifties with acute or convalescent COVID-19. The CDR3 protein sequence reads: CASSIQAGGRYEQYF. The sequence in DNA is TGTGCCAGTAGTATTCAGGCAGGGGGCAGGTACGAGCAGTACTTC.